Below are 22 T cell receptor beta chains sequenced from a single sample in a study of human T cells and chemical hapten exposure (dated by TCRdb to about 2021). In the paper's terms, the time point label means: patch test 1, 2 weeks after DPC sensitization. Per the publication, the treatment or condition label means: therapeutic diphenylcyclopropenone sensitization with weekly scalp DPC. Library method: RACE. Instrument on record: NextSeq 500. The public reads were reanalyzed by TCRdb: fastp trimming at Q25, MiXCR alignment, in-frame beta chains only. Entries are consolidated by CDR3 protein sequence, retaining the most common genes and DNA. In all, the sample holds 180,000 or so distinct CDR3 sequences, and approximately 20% of those were seen once. The ten top clones hold about 6.7% of the sample. This specimen was whole blood, taken in connection with sensitization to the hapten diphenylcyclopropenone (DPC). The receptors come from a woman in her fifties or sixties with alopecia areata. Some clones in this sample may be carry-over from other donors' samples.

The sample holds a few counts of this clonotype. This sequence joins TRBV10-3 and TRBJ2-7, with D hard to call. CDR1 is ENHRY and CDR2 is SYGVKD in the germline V gene. Deletions cut 2 bases from V and 3 bases from J, with 11 bases between. The length of the CDR3 is 14 residues. CDR3 coding DNA: TGTGCCATCAGTGAGGAAGGATGGGGCTACGAGCAGTACTTC. Encoded protein: CAISEEGWGYEQYF.

There are a few counts of this clonotype. The chain combines TRBV9 with TRBJ1-6; D call uncertain. With 0 bases removed from V and 0 bases from J, the gap between germline ends came to 4 bases. Germline V gene sequence: CDR1 SGDLS, CDR2 YYNGEE. This CDR3 has 15 residues. The CDR3 nucleotides are TGTGCCAGCAGCGTAGAGGGCTCCTATAATTCACCCCTCCACTTT. The encoded protein is CASSVEGSYNSPLHF.

This clonotype has more than one count but fewer than ten. This chain joins TRBV7-2 and TRBJ2-7, with TRBD1 matching 7 bases. Germline-derived CDR1 and CDR2 are SGHTA and FQGNSA. V trimming: 5 bases; J trimming: 1 base; junction bases outside the gene matches: 14. The CDR3 is 17 residues long. Here the CDR3 DNA reads TGTGCCAGCAGCGCAGACCTCCGGGACAGAAGATCCTACGAGCAGTACTTC. Its protein product is CASSADLRDRRSYEQYF.

This chain uses TRBV20-1 with TRBJ2-1, with D maybe TRBD2 (5 bases). This CDR3 contains 14 residues. V lost 6 bases to trimming and J lost 4 bases, with 16 bases between them. The V gene's germline CDR1 is DFQATT and CDR2 SNEGSKA (reference sequence). The CDR3 DNA is TGCAGTGCCAGGACTCGAGCGGTATACAATGAGCAGTTCTTC. This gives the protein CSARTRAVYNEQFF.

The rearrangement uses TRBV19 and TRBJ2-3, with 8 nucleotides matching TRBD2. Germline CDR1 and CDR2: LNHDA and SQIVND (reference sequence). V lost 3 bases to trimming and J lost 2 bases; unmatched junction nucleotides: 7. This CDR3 has 16 amino acids. The CDR3 region has the DNA TGTGCCAGTAGTATCGGAACTAGCGGTTACACAGATACGCAGTATTTT. Translated, it gives CASSIGTSGYTDTQYF. The entire variable domain, with the rest obtained from reference TRBV19 and TRBJ2-3, is as follows: DGGITQSPKYLFRKEGQNVTLSCEQNLNHDAMYWYRQDPGQGLRLIYYSQIVNDFQKGDIAEGYSVSREKKESFPLTVTSAQKNPTAFYLCASSIGTSGYTDTQYFGPGTRLTVL.

The chain combines TRBV30 with TRBJ1-4; tentative D call: TRBD1 (5 bases). The CDR3 contains 13 residues. Germline CDR1 GTSNPN, CDR2 SVGIG (reference sequence). Deletions cut 1 base from V and 5 bases from J, with 8 bases between. The CDR3 DNA follows: TGTGCCTGGAGTGGGGACCGGAATGAAAAACTGTTTTTT. This codes for CAWSGDRNEKLFF.

The rearrangement uses TRBV6-4 and TRBJ2-1; D is undetermined. The CDR3 contains 13 residues. CDR1 and CDR2 from the germline V gene are MRHNA and SNTAGT. The V gene lost 2 bases and the J gene lost 4 bases, with 6 bases spanning the gap. The CDR3 is CASSDEAYNEQFF. The CDR3, as DNA: TGTGCCAGCAGTGACGAGGCATACAATGAGCAGTTCTTC.

This clonotype was counted between two and nine times. This chain links TRBV7-3 with TRBJ2-1; 7 bases agree with TRBD2. CDR1 and CDR2 (germline): SGHTA, FQGTGA. The CDR3 consists of 16 residues. The V gene end was trimmed by 5 bases and the J gene end by 1 base; junction bases not matched to a gene: 8. CDR3 nucleotide sequence: TGTGCCAGCAGCATATGGGGGGGAAGTTCCTACAATGAGCAGTTCTTC. Amino acid sequence: CASSIWGGSSYNEQFF.

This clonotype was counted a few times. The rearrangement uses TRBV2 and TRBJ1-1, with 7 bases aligning to TRBD1. V shed 5 bases, J shed 3 bases, and the junction held 6 bases outside the gene matches. Germline CDR1 reads SNHLY; CDR2 reads FYNNEI. The CDR3 contains 14 residues. The DNA of the CDR3 is TGTGCCAGCAGTTCTCCCAGGGGGTACACTGAAGCTTTCTTT. Protein: CASSSPRGYTEAFF. Full variable domain (rest looked up from reference TRBV2 and TRBJ1-1): EPEVTQTPSHQVTQMGQEVILRCVPISNHLYFYWYRQILGQKVEFLVSFYNNEISEKSEIFDDQFSVERPDGSNFTLKIRSTKLEDSAMYFCASSSPRGYTEAFFGQGTRLTVV.

The gene calls are TRBV3-1 and TRBJ1-5; no clear D gene. Germline V gene sequence: CDR1 LGHDT, CDR2 YNNKEL (reference sequence). This CDR3 has 15 residues. Trimming cost V 2 bases and J 0 bases, with 8 bases left between them. The CDR3 region is CASSQFAGSNQPQHF. The CDR3 DNA sequence: TGTGCCAGCAGCCAATTTGCAGGTAGCAATCAGCCCCAGCATTTT.

J is TRBJ2-7 and V is TRBV18; D is possibly TRBD1 (6 bases). Germline V gives CDR1 KGHSH, CDR2 LQKENI. The CDR3 is 14 residues long. Trimming took 6 bases from V and 6 from J, leaving 18 bases between them. The CDR3 DNA is TGTGCCAGCTCCCAAAACTGGGGGCCCTCCGAGCAGTACTTC. Protein sequence: CASSQNWGPSEQYF.

This clonotype was counted at least ten times. J is TRBJ2-7 and V is TRBV11-3; 10 bases align to TRBD1. The CDR3 runs to 15 residues. J gave up 4 bases and V 2 bases, and 5 bases lay outside the gene matches. From germline, CDR1 is SGHNT and CDR2 YENEEA. The CDR3 region has the DNA TGTGCCAGCAGCTTAAAGGGGGACAGGGGATACGAGCAGTACTTC. This sequence encodes CASSLKGDRGYEQYF.

This clonotype was counted many times. This chain uses TRBV10-3 with TRBJ2-5, with TRBD2 matching 14 bases. Per the germline V gene, CDR1 is ENHRY and CDR2 is SYGVKD. Trimming took 4 bases from V and 5 from J; bases not matched to a gene: 6. CDR3 length: 16 residues. CDR3 sequence: CAISGTSGRTGETQYF. CDR3 nucleotide sequence: TGTGCCATCAGTGGGACTAGCGGGAGGACTGGGGAGACCCAGTACTTC.

The chain employs TRBV7-2 and TRBJ2-5; TRBD2 might be the D (5 bases). The CDR3 has 15 residues. Trimming stripped 5 bases from V and 3 bases from J, with 16 bases between. Germline CDR1 is SGHTA and CDR2 is FQGNSA. The CDR3 spells CASSRGLAPEETQYF. The CDR3 coding sequence is TGTGCCAGCAGCCGGGGTCTAGCCCCAGAAGAGACCCAGTACTTC.

This clonotype was detected a few times. This chain connects TRBV7-9 to TRBJ2-2; 7 bases agree with TRBD2. Germline loops: CDR1 SEHNR, CDR2 FQNEAQ (reference sequence). The CDR3 contains 16 residues. V lost 6 bases to trimming and J lost 0 bases; unmatched junction nucleotides: 7. CDR3 in amino acids: CASSSRLAANTGELFF. The CDR3 coding sequence is TGTGCCAGCAGTTCCCGGCTAGCGGCGAACACCGGGGAGCTGTTTTTT. The full variable domain, completed using reference TRBV7-9 and TRBJ2-2, is DTGVSQNPRHKITKRGQNVTFRCDPISEHNRLYWYRQTLGQGPEFLTYFQNEAQLEKSRLLSDRFSAERPKGSFSTLEIQRTEQGDSAMYLCASSSRLAANTGELFFGEGSRLTVL.

This chain joins TRBV6-1 and TRBJ2-3, with TRBD1 matching 7 bases. The CDR3 length is 13 residues. Germline trimming cut 2 bases from V and 5 bases from J; bases unmatched to any gene: 1. From germline, CDR1 is MNHNS and CDR2 SASEGT. The CDR3 region has the DNA TGTGCCAGCAGTGAAACAGGGGTAGATACGCAGTATTTT. Translated: CASSETGVDTQYF.

The sample holds a few counts of this clonotype. The rearrangement links TRBV24-1 to TRBJ1-1; the D is unclear. Germline-derived CDR1 and CDR2 are KGHDR and SFDVKD. CDR3 size: 13 residues. V lost 3 bases to trimming and J lost 7 bases, with 11 bases between them. CDR3 in amino acids: CATSDPQTFEAFF. Written as DNA, the CDR3 is TGTGCCACCAGTGATCCCCAAACATTTGAAGCTTTCTTT.

The chain links TRBV12-3 or TRBV12-4 to TRBJ1-5; D remains unclear. CDR3 length: 12 residues. Trimming stripped 3 bases from V and 7 bases from J, with 7 bases between. The CDR3 reads CASSFEGQPQHF. CDR3 in DNA: TGTGCCAGCAGTTTCGAGGGACAGCCCCAGCATTTT.

This chain connects TRBV6-1 to TRBJ2-5; 9 nucleotides agree with TRBD2. The CDR3 covers 14 residues. With V trimmed by 2 bases and J by 5 bases, 3 bases remained unmatched. The germline V gene encodes CDR1 MNHNS and CDR2 SASEGT. Written as DNA, the CDR3 is TGTGCCAGCAGTGAACTAGCGGGAATGGAGACCCAGTACTTC. The encoded protein is CASSELAGMETQYF.

V is TRBV5-8 and J is TRBJ1-6; 7 bases fit TRBD1. Germline trimming cut 4 bases from V and 5 bases from J; bases unmatched to any gene: 3. Germline CDR1 and CDR2: SGHTS and YDEGEE. CDR3 length equals 14 residues. The CDR3 DNA is TGTGCCAGCAGCACGGGACAGCATAATTCACCCCTCCACTTT. Translating gives CASSTGQHNSPLHF.

The CDR3 reads CASSYRAANTEAFF. For the CDR3, the DNA is TGTGCCAGCAGCTACCGGGCCGCGAACACTGAAGCTTTCTTT. The rearrangement joins TRBV6-5 to TRBJ1-1; D is unresolved. The CDR3 contains 14 residues. Germline CDR1 is MNHEY and CDR2 is SVGAGI. Trimming shortened V by 6 bases and J by 1 base, and 12 bases separated the two germline ends.

This clonotype has more than one count but fewer than ten. The chain joins TRBV6-1 to TRBJ1-5, with a tentative D call TRBD1 (5 bases). This CDR3 comprises 15 residues. The germline gives CDR1 MNHNS, CDR2 SASEGT. The germline V and J ends were trimmed by 4 bases and 3 bases, with 13 bases remaining between them. CDR3 sequence (DNA): TGTGCCAGCAGTGGAGTCAGGGACTACAATCAGCCCCAGCATTTT. Its translation is CASSGVRDYNQPQHF.